The subject of this entry is one T cell receptor beta chain. Its target is unknown. This sample is drawn from a study of shared clonotypes between healthy human individuals. Overall study: Three plates were used per donor for CD4 naive, three for CD4 memory, two for CD8 naive and one for CD8 memory. Overall study results and limits: Despite large depth, sorted-subset datasets appeared incompletely sequenced. Unshared clonotypes carried lower generation probabilities than those common to all four donors.

From germline, CDR1 is SGHAT and CDR2 FQNNGV. The CDR3 is made up of 14 amino acids. With 4 bases removed from V and 2 bases from J, the gap between germline ends came to 9 bases. As originally analysed: Because ImmunoSEQ provided only junction sequences with no quality scores, the filtering differed. Assay used: immunoSEQ multiplex PCR; TCRdb lists only in-frame clones, some missing. V and J calls and clone size are copied from that table; D and trimming were computed from the DNA. The data hold 2 million to 2.5 million clones, with 93% observed a single time. V usage is TRBV11-2 and J usage is TRBJ2-1; D remains ambiguous. This TCR came from a man in his late teens or twenties in good health. Some clones in this sample may be carry-over from other donors' samples. Sequencing was done on a sample of naive CD4+ T cells from PBMCs. Stated subset: CD45RA+ positively selected. This CDR3 is CASSWSLAYNEQFF. In DNA form, the CDR3 reads TGTGCCAGCAGCTGGAGTTTGGCCTACAATGAGCAGTTCTTC.